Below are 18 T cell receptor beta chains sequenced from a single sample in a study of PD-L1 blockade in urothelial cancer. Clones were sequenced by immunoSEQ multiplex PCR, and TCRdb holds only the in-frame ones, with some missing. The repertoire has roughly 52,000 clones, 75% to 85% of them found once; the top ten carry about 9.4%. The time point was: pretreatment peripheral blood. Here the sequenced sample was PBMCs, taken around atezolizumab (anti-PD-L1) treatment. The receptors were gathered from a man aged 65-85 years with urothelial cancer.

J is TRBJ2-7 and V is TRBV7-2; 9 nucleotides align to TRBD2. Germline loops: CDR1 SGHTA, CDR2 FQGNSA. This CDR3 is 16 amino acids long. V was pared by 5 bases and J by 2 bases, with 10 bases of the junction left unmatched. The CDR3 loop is CASSERASGTTYEQYF. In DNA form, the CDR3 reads TGTGCCAGCAGCGAGAGGGCTAGCGGGACGACCTACGAGCAGTACTTC.

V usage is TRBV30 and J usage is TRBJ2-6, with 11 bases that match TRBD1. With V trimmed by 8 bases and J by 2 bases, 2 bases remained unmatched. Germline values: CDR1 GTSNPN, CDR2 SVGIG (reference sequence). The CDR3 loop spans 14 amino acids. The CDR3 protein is CARDRGTGANVLTF. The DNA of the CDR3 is TGTGCCAGGGACAGGGGGACTGGGGCCAACGTCCTGACTTTC.

CDR3 DNA: TGTGCCAGCAGAGATTCCGGACAGGCTAGCACAGATACGCAGTATTTT. Its protein product is CASRDSGQASTDTQYF. The chain joins TRBV2 to TRBJ2-3; 7 bases match TRBD1. There are 16 residues in the CDR3. CDR1 is SNHLY and CDR2 is FYNNEI in the germline V gene. V lost 6 bases, J lost 0 bases, and 9 bases stayed unmatched.

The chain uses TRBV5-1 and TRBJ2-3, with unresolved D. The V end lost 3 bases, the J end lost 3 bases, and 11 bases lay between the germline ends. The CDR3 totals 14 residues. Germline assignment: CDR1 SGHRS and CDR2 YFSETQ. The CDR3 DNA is TGCGCCAGCAGCTCGACACCGAGTACAGATACGCAGTATTTT. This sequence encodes CASSSTPSTDTQYF.

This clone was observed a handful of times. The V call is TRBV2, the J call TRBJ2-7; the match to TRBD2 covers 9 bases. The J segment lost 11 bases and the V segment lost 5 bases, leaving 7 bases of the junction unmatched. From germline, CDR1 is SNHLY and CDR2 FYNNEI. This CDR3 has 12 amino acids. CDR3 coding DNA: TGTGCCAGCAGTCTAAAGAGCGGGAGGAAGTACTTC. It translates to CASSLKSGRKYF.

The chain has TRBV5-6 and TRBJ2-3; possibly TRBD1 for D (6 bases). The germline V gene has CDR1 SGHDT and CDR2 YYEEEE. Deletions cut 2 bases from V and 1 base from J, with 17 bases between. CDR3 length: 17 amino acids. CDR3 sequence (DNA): TGTGCCAGCAGCTTAATACAGGGCGCTCAGGGCACAGATACGCAGTATTTT. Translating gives CASSLIQGAQGTDTQYF.

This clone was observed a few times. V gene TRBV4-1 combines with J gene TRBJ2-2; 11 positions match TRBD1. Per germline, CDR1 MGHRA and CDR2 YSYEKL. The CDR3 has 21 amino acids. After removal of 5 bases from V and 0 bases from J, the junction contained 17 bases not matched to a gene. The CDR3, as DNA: TGCGCCAGCAGCTCCTCCCCCGGGACAGGGGGTTTAGCCGCGAACACCGGGGAGCTGTTTTTT. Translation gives CASSSSPGTGGLAANTGELFF.

CDR3 protein: CASERDLRNQPQHF. CDR3 bases: TGTGCCAGCGAAAGGGACTTAAGAAATCAGCCCCAGCATTTT. This chain connects TRBV5-5 to TRBJ1-5; D might be TRBD1 (5 bases). CDR1 and CDR2 (germline): SGHKS, YYEKEE (reference sequence). There are 14 residues in the CDR3. V lost 7 bases to trimming and J lost 4 bases, with 15 bases between them.

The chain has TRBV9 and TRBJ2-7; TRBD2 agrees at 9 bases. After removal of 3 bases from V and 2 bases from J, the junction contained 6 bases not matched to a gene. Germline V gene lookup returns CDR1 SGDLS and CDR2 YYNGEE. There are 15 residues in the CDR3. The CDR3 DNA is TGTGCCAGCAGCGGGGGCCTAGCGGGAACCTACGAGCAGTACTTC. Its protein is CASSGGLAGTYEQYF.

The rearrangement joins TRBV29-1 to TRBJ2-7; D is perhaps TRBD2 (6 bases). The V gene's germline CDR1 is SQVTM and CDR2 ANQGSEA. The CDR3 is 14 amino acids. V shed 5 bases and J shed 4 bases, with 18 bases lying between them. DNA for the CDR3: TGCAGCGTTACGCTCCGGGACTCCCAATACGAGCAGTACTTC. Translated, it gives CSVTLRDSQYEQYF.

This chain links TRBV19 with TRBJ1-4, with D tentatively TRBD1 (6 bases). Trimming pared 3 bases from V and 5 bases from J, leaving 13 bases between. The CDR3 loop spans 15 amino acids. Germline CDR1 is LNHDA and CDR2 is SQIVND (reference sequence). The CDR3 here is CASSINRDKNEKLFF. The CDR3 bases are TGTGCCAGTAGTATTAACCGGGACAAGAATGAAAAACTGTTTTTT.

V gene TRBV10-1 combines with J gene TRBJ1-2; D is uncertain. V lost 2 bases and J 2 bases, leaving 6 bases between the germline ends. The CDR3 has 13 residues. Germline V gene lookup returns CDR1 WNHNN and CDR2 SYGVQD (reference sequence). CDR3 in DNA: TGCGCCAGCAGTGAGGGGCAGAACTATGGCTACACCTTC. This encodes CASSEGQNYGYTF.

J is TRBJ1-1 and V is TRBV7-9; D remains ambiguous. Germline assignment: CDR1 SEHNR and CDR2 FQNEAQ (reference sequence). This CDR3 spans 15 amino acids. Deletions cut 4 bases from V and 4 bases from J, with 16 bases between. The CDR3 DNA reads TGTGCCAGCAGCTCCGGAGGTTGGACGCCCACTGAAGCTTTCTTT. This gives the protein CASSSGGWTPTEAFF.

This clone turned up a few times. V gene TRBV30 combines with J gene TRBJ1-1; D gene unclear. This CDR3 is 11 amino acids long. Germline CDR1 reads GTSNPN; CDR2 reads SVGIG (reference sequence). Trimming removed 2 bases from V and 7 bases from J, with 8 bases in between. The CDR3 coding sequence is TGTGCCTGGAGTTCGGCGGGTGAAGCTTTCTTT. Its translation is CAWSSAGEAFF.

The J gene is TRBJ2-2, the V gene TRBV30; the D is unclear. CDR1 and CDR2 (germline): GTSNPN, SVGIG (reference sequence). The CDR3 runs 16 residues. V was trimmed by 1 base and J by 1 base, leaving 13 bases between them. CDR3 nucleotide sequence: TGTGCCTGGAGTGGACACCCAGGCCTGAACACCGGGGAGCTGTTTTTT. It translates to CAWSGHPGLNTGELFF.

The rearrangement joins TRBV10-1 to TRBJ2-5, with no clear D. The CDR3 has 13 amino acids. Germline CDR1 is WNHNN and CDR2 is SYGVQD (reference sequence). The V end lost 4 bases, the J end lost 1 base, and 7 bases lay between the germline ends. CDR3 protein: CASSVEFQETQYF. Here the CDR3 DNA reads TGCGCCAGCAGTGTAGAATTCCAAGAGACCCAGTACTTC.

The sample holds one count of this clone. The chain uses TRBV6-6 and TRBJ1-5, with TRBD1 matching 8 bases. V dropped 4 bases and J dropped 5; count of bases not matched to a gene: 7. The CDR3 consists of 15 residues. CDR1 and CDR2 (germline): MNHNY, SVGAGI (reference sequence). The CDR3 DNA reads TGTGCCAGCAGTTCGGGACAGGTAATTGATCAGCCCCAGCATTTT. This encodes CASSSGQVIDQPQHF.

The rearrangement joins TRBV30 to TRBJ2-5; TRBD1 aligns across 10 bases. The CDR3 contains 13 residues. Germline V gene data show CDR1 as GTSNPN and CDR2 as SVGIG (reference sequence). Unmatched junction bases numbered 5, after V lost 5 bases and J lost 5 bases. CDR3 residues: CAWDRGRGETQYF. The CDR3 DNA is TGTGCCTGGGACAGGGGGCGTGGGGAGACCCAGTACTTC.